The T cell receptor beta chain under discussion was sequenced for a study of cytomegalovirus exposure and HLA in healthy donors (TCRdb year 2017). With respect to the entire study: According to an earlier analysis of 550 to 750 of the donors, roughly 180 million T cells yielded some 120 million unique TCR beta sequences and about 300 Gb of sequence data. Roughly 300 gigabases of sequencing data and approximately 92 million unique TCR sequences made up an early release that covered 500 to 650 HLA-typed donors. The genetic ancestry cluster associated with self-reported Caucasian donors included around four fifths of the roughly 410 genotyped donors. The aim of the study was to test whether cataloging public T cell receptors could identify signatures of past pathogen exposure. Using immunosequencing, the study profiled T cell repertoires from around 680 subjects and related those repertoires to cytomegalovirus serostatus. Along with the approximately 700-subject first cohort, a separate validation cohort of approximately 110 different subjects was used. To predict cytomegalovirus infection status, the study combined high-throughput TCR immunosequencing, statistical association of individual TCRs with disease status, and machine learning. In a later analysis, previously published TCR beta repertoires from some 640 donors were re-analyzed and high-resolution HLA genotyping was added so that TCR occurrence patterns could be studied. In the later analysis, no new phenotypic data were used to find candidate immune exposures; instead, reliance was placed on TCR beta sequences and their occurrence across donors. An earlier analysis of approximately 580 of the donors used high-throughput TCR beta sequencing to judge whether each TCR beta V gene segment behaved as functional or pseudogenic. Donor age, sex, ethnicity and CMV serostatus were compiled alongside the repertoire data. In a later genetic analysis, genome-wide SNP genotypes for about 55% of the roughly 670 donors were used, and that subset was treated as a discovery cohort. Every discovery cohort repertoire had been produced on one sequencing platform. HLA typing covered class I and class II loci at four-digit resolution. The number of donors typed differed by locus, with 629-630 for A, B, C, DRB1 and DQB1, 522 for DQA1, over 600 for DPA1, and 472 for DPB1. About five DR-DQ haplotypes were handled as single units for association and clustering, since linkage in the cohort was strong. Across under 500 genotyped donors of the cohort, an average of about 240,000 unique TCR beta nucleotide sequences per donor were sequenced, and approximately 19% of those sequences were non-productive.

Notes on this clone: This receptor's antigen is unknown. Base qualities are missing; no much larger clone stands one base away.

In total, around 600 healthy bone marrow donors made up the cohort. At the time of sampling, every cohort member was nominally healthy, though immune exposures that went unrecorded were likely present. The donor was CMV seropositive and belonged to the group of more than 250 seropositive cohort members. A peripheral blood sample was provided by each donor, and peripheral blood mononuclear cells were used for TCR beta sequencing. The Qiagen DNeasy Blood Extraction Kit was used to extract genomic DNA from the blood cell samples. The library was generated by the immunoSEQ multiplex PCR assay. For the multiplex PCR, a mixture combining 60 forward primers for TCR Vbeta segments and 13 reverse primers for TCR Jbeta segments was used. The CDR3 region of rearranged TCR beta genes was amplified from genomic DNA with a multiplex PCR assay. Amplified TCR beta libraries were sequenced as 87-base-pair reads on the Illumina HiSeq System. The original methods were these. A later analysis counted about 80 million unique TCR beta chains across the 550 to 700 repertoires, and about 10 million of these chains were shared by at least two donors. Raw reads were error-corrected and collapsed into unique sequences with a nearest-neighbor algorithm that merged closely related sequences to remove PCR and sequencing errors. V, D and J gene segments were assigned by aligning CDR3 sequences to IMGT reference sequences. For a sequence to be retained, at least a six-nucleotide match to both a V gene segment and a J gene segment was required. A rearrangement was called productive if the CDR3 had no stop codons and remained in frame with V and J, and every other rearrangement was called non-productive. CDR3 was defined by IMGT convention, running from the second conserved V-encoded cysteine to the conserved J-encoded phenylalanine. Sequences without an unambiguous match to a single V gene segment were excluded from the earlier analysis of 587 of the donors. In an earlier analysis of roughly 600 of the donors, a V segment was called functional when productive rearrangements were above 56.7%, and segregating when the standard deviation between donors exceeded 5%. A statistical classification framework was built to diagnose cytomegalovirus status from the catalog of TCR beta chain sequences. V and J gene assignment, in a later analysis, came from comparing TCR nucleotide sequences with IMGT/GENE-DB human TR gene sequences. In a later analysis, CDR3 sequences and most-parsimonious VDJ recombination scenarios were assigned using the TCRdist pipeline. In a later analysis, each TCR beta chain was defined by its CDR3 amino acid sequence together with its V-gene family, and reads lacking a unique V-gene family were excluded. A later analysis removed 450 to 600 highly shared, low-generation-probability nucleotide sequences to deal with suspected cross-contamination and a sequencing artifact. In a later analysis, a clonal expansion index for each public chain was calculated from normalized within-repertoire ranks of inferred template counts. A later analysis computed generation probabilities with a VDJ recombination model fitted to out-of-frame rearrangements, and checked the results against IGoR. In a later analysis, hypergeometric tests were used to score TCR-TCR, TCR-HLA and TCR-CMV co-occurrence, with a repertoire-size bias correction applied to TCR pairs. False discovery rates were estimated in a later analysis by permuting HLA or CMV assignments 20 times. In a later analysis, co-occurring TCRs were grouped using DBSCAN, with TCRdist sequence similarity added in when clustering inside HLA-allele-positive subsets. Co-occurrence clustering excluded repertoires with fewer than 30,000 or more than 120,000 public chains, plus five with anomalous nucleotide sharing. Sourced from immuneACCESS, this table was stored by TCRdb with only in-frame sequences that have V and J called. A share of the clones is absent; for the studies checked, an unresolved V gene accounts for under half, and the remainder has no known explanation. V and J calls plus clone size are reproduced from that table; the DNA served to infer D and trimming. The sample data list tens of thousands of clones, and more than 65% of these were observed just once. Clones ranked in the top ten supply roughly 1.3% of the sample.

Study-wide findings and limitations: Linkage disequilibrium might explain the correlated functional status among segregating V segments, but an unknown experimental factor could not be ruled out. According to a later genetic analysis, donors in an Asian-associated ancestry cluster had fewer N-insertions in productive TCRs than the roughly 700-donor mean. According to a later analysis, most CMV-associated TCR beta chains appeared to be HLA-restricted, and the HLA associations seemed to be driven largely by CMV exposure. The 87-base-pair reads could not distinguish some IMGT-functional V segments, including TRBV6-2 and TRBV6-3, so those segments were excluded. A cluster of highly shared sequence variants was judged likely to represent a technical artifact of the sequencing pipeline. The earlier analysis of some 560 of the donors excluded seventeen rarely observed V segments, including chromosome 9 orphons, because counts were too low. Several of the top co-occurrence clusters appeared to be linked to parvovirus B19, influenza, CMV and Epstein-Barr virus, according to a later analysis. The cohort was sequenced for TCR beta chains only, and without alpha or paired-chain data the features that could be detected were limited. Because some donors lacked HLA typing at each locus, the association tests relied only on the typed subset. The only immune exposure information available for the cohort was CMV serostatus. In an earlier analysis of more than 500 of the donors, most TCR beta V segments appeared in productive rearrangements about 87% or about 30% of the time, broadly matching IMGT annotations. According to a later analysis, TCR association rates differed among HLA loci, with DRB1 alleles showing the most associated TCRs and HLA-C alleles showing the fewest. It was suggested by the authors that the approach could potentially be generalized to other disease states and immunological phenotypes. A later genetic analysis associated a missense DCLRE1C variant with V-gene and J-gene trimming of TCR beta chains, and an independent cohort replicated the association. In both the original and validation cohorts, the classifier was reported to diagnose cytomegalovirus status with high specificity and sensitivity. A further reported finding was that TCR beta sequences accurately predicted the HLA-A and HLA-B alleles for most subjects in the first cohort. In a later analysis, HLA-associated TCR beta chains showed more clonal expansion and lower generation probabilities than non-associated chains that were equally common. Presence/absence analyses assumed roughly uniform sequencing depth across donors, an assumption that may not hold. The study gave a list of more than 150 TCR beta chains associated with cytomegalovirus. At a false discovery rate of 0.05, a later analysis linked 15,000 to 20,000 TCR beta sequences to specific HLA alleles. Across donors, most TCR sequences were observed very rarely, whereas some public TCRs were present in many individuals. A few of the identified cytomegalovirus-associated TCR beta chains were confirmed in vitro to be specific for cytomegalovirus antigens. When HLA alleles, especially DR and DQ, strongly co-occurred, attributing TCR associations to individual alleles was difficult.

V is pruned by 3 bases and J by 4 bases, leaving 5 bases of the junction without a gene match. The germline V gene sets CDR1 to SGHTS and CDR2 to YDEGEE. The CDR3 starts with the cysteine, ends with the phenylalanine, and has 14 residues. Only the CDR3 region is kept as DNA, spanning 42 bases read in frame from base 1. The clonotype originates from a girl aged 2-15 years in good health and CMV-seropositive. The sequenced sample was PBMCs. Recombination connected TRBV5-8 to TRBJ2-7, with 9 junctional bases fitting TRBD2. In nucleotide form, the sequence is TGTGCCAGCAGCTCTAGCGGGACACGTTACGAGCAGTACTTC. Its amino acids are CASSSSGTRYEQYF.